Below are 32 T cell receptor beta chains sequenced from a single sample in a study of shared clonotypes between healthy human individuals. TCRdb keeps only in-frame clones here, not all; method: immunoSEQ multiplex PCR. The table lists roughly 220,000 clones, under 80% of them singletons. The sample taken for sequencing was memory CD4+ T cells sorted from blood. Specified subset: CD45RA-negative fraction. Receptors originate from a man aged 30 to 45 in good health.

This rearrangement joins TRBV2 to TRBJ2-5; a weak D match, TRBD1 (6 bases). Per the germline V gene, CDR1 is SNHLY and CDR2 is FYNNEI. V lost 7 bases and J lost 5, with 20 bases in between. The CDR3 has 15 amino acids. CDR3 bases: TGTGCCAGCACCTCGACACCTTCCCAGGGGGAGACCCAGTACTTC. This sequence encodes CASTSTPSQGETQYF.

The V gene is TRBV28, the J gene TRBJ2-3; 7 bases are a match to TRBD1. Looked up from germline, CDR1 is MDHEN and CDR2 is SYDVKM. The CDR3 spans 16 residues. Trimming took 1 base from V and 4 from J; bases not matched to a gene: 8. CDR3 in amino acids: CASSLSGQIFADTQYF. The CDR3 nucleotides are TGTGCCAGCAGTTTATCGGGACAGATTTTTGCAGATACGCAGTATTTT.

This chain joins TRBV12-5 and TRBJ2-1, with TRBD2 matching 8 bases. The CDR3 is 17 amino acids. Germline V gene sequence: CDR1 LGHNT, CDR2 FRNRAP. V lost 0 bases and J lost 9; bases outside the gene matches: 13. The CDR3 region is CASGLVELAGFVSEQFF. In DNA, the CDR3 is TGTGCTAGTGGTTTGGTCGAGCTAGCGGGCTTTGTCAGTGAGCAGTTCTTC.

CDR3 sequence (DNA): TGTGCCAGCAGCTACAGGGGTAATCAGCCCCAGCATTTT. Translation: CASSYRGNQPQHF. The chain couples TRBV14 to TRBJ1-5; 7 bases align to TRBD1. V trimming: 5 bases; J trimming: 4 bases; junction bases outside the gene matches: 2. Germline V CDR1 and CDR2: SGHDN, FVKESK. The CDR3 loop spans 13 amino acids.

J is TRBJ1-2 and V is TRBV28; 10 bases are shared with TRBD1. V was pared by 5 bases and J by 8 bases, with 17 bases of the junction left unmatched. The CDR3 covers 17 residues. Germline CDR1 is MDHEN and CDR2 is SYDVKM. This CDR3 reads CASSLGKRRQGAQGYTF. CDR3 in DNA: TGTGCCAGCAGTCTGGGGAAAAGAAGACAGGGGGCGCAGGGCTACACCTTC.

This sequence joins TRBV20-1 and TRBJ2-7; D uncertain. Trimming shortened V by 1 base and J by 4 bases, and 5 bases separated the two germline ends. CDR3 length: 11 residues. CDR1 DFQATT and CDR2 SNEGSKA come from the germline V gene (reference sequence). In DNA, the CDR3 is TGCAGTGCTAGAGTTGGATACGAGCAGTACTTC. Protein: CSARVGYEQYF.

A single count supports this clone. This CDR3 reads CAMLDTTEGYGYTF. Here the CDR3 DNA reads TGTGCCATGTTGGACACTACTGAAGGGTATGGCTACACCTTC. This rearrangement joins TRBV10-3 to TRBJ1-2; tentatively, D is TRBD1 (5 bases). The CDR3 totals 14 residues. V lost 9 bases and J 5 bases, leaving 19 bases between the germline ends. Looked up from germline, CDR1 is ENHRY and CDR2 is SYGVKD.

This chain joins TRBV27 and TRBJ2-2, with D unresolved. The ends were cut back, 6 bases at V and 4 bases at J, with 12 bases in the middle. Germline V gene sequence: CDR1 MNHEY, CDR2 SMNVEV (reference sequence). This CDR3 is 14 amino acids long. CDR3 DNA: TGTGCCAGCAGGGGGTGGGTGGGCACCGGGGAGCTGTTTTTT. Translation gives CASRGWVGTGELFF.

This clone has just a few counts. This chain uses TRBV27 with TRBJ2-7; D is undetermined. Per germline, CDR1 MNHEY and CDR2 SMNVEV (reference sequence). This CDR3 has 14 residues. Trimming left V 3 bases short and J 4 bases short, with 13 bases between. DNA for the CDR3: TGTGCCAGCAGTTTGGGCAGGCGAGAGTACGAGCAGTACTTC. Translating gives CASSLGRREYEQYF.

The chain joins TRBV5-1 to TRBJ2-1; 9 bases match TRBD2. This CDR3 region has 16 residues. V was pared by 3 bases and J by 8 bases, with 12 bases of the junction left unmatched. Germline values: CDR1 SGHRS, CDR2 YFSETQ. This CDR3 reads CASSWGSSGSHDEQFF. CDR3 in DNA: TGCGCCAGCAGCTGGGGGAGTAGCGGGAGCCATGATGAGCAGTTCTTC.

The chain employs TRBV29-1 and TRBJ2-7, with TRBD2 as a possible D gene (6 bases). Germline-derived CDR1 and CDR2 are SQVTM and ANQGSEA. Between the trimmed V and J ends, which lost 4 bases and 2 bases, there was a span of 15 bases. This CDR3 contains 14 residues. The CDR3: CSVARAGTTYEQYF. DNA for the CDR3: TGCAGCGTTGCGCGGGCGGGAACAACCTACGAGCAGTACTTC.

This rearrangement joins TRBV29-1 to TRBJ2-7, with 10 bases lining up with TRBD1. The CDR3 runs to 13 residues. Germline V CDR1 and CDR2: SQVTM, ANQGSEA. V gave up 4 bases and J gave up 6 bases; unmatched junction bases: 6. The CDR3 sequence is CSVGQGAPLEQYF. In nucleotides, the CDR3 is TGCAGCGTTGGACAGGGGGCCCCTCTCGAGCAGTACTTC.

The CDR3 loop is CASSSHPYRGSVTDTQYF. The CDR3 DNA reads TGTGCCAGCAGCTCCCATCCCTATCGGGGGTCTGTCACAGATACGCAGTATTTT. The V call is TRBV7-2, the J call TRBJ2-3; TRBD2 is a possible D gene (6 bases). CDR3 length: 18 amino acids. Germline CDR1 SGHTA, CDR2 FQGNSA. V was cut by 4 bases and J by 2 bases, with 22 bases left in between.

The chain recombines TRBV11-3 with TRBJ2-3; D is unclear. Deletions cut 5 bases from V and 6 bases from J, with 12 bases between. The V gene's germline CDR1 is SGHNT and CDR2 YENEEA. The CDR3 covers 13 residues. The CDR3 bases are TGTGCCAGCAGCCCAGGTCCTGGGGATACGCAGTATTTT. This sequence encodes CASSPGPGDTQYF.

The chain recombines TRBV5-1 with TRBJ2-1, with 9 bases aligning to TRBD2. Germline CDR1 SGHRS, CDR2 YFSETQ. J lost 6 bases, V lost 3 bases, and 13 bases had no gene match. The CDR3 covers 17 residues. The CDR3 DNA is TGCGCCAGCAGCTCCAGACTAGCGGATCAGAGGGGCAATGAGCAGTTCTTC. It specifies CASSSRLADQRGNEQFF.

This chain links TRBV2 with TRBJ1-3; D is unclear. CDR3 size: 14 residues. V shed 2 bases and J shed 4 bases, with 9 bases lying between them. In germline, CDR1 is SNHLY, CDR2 FYNNEI. The CDR3 spells CASSEPTPGNTIYF. As DNA, the CDR3 is TGTGCCAGCAGTGAACCTACCCCCGGAAACACCATATATTTT.

This rearrangement joins TRBV5-8 to TRBJ2-1; D remains ambiguous. Trimming pared 1 base from V and 9 bases from J, leaving 5 bases between. CDR3 length equals 11 residues. Germline loops: CDR1 SGHTS, CDR2 YDEGEE. CDR3 bases: TGTGCCAGCAGCTTGAGAGGTGAGCAGTTCTTC. Its protein is CASSLRGEQFF.

The rearrangement uses TRBV7-9 and TRBJ2-3; D ambiguous. The V end lost 2 bases, the J end lost 3 bases, and 9 bases lay between the germline ends. Germline V CDR1 and CDR2: SEHNR, FQNEAQ (reference sequence). The CDR3 spans 14 residues. The CDR3 here is CASSLRAVTDTQYF. CDR3 DNA sequence: TGTGCCAGCAGCTTACGGGCAGTTACAGATACGCAGTATTTT.

This clone was counted a single time. This sequence joins TRBV7-2 and TRBJ2-1; 7 nucleotides line up with TRBD2. CDR1 and CDR2 (germline): SGHTA, FQGNSA. Unmatched junction bases numbered 9, after V lost 0 bases and J lost 7 bases. The CDR3 is made up of 16 amino acids. The CDR3 nucleotides read TGTGCCAGCAGCTTAGCGCGGCGGGAGAAGGGTAATGAGCAGTTCTTC. As protein: CASSLARREKGNEQFF.

The chain couples TRBV21-1 to TRBJ2-7; TRBD2 reflects the table's D call only, with no check against the DNA. TRBV21-1 is an annotated pseudogene. This CDR3 contains 14 residues. The CDR3 reads CASGSGGRFDEQYF. The CDR3 DNA follows: TGTGCCAGCGGGTCTGGCGGGAGGTTTGACGAGCAGTACTTC.

The chain employs TRBV5-1 and TRBJ2-6, with D uncertain. The CDR3 consists of 15 residues. The germline gives CDR1 SGHRS, CDR2 YFSETQ. The V gene lost 0 bases and the J gene lost 3 bases, with 7 bases spanning the gap. In nucleotides, the CDR3 is TGCGCCAGCAGCTTGGCCCCCGGTGGGGCCAACGTCCTGACTTTC. Translation: CASSLAPGGANVLTF.

V usage is TRBV27 and J usage is TRBJ2-5; D perhaps matches TRBD1 (5 bases). Trimming took off 7 bases at V and 7 bases at J, with 25 bases between the two ends. Germline V CDR1 and CDR2: MNHEY, SMNVEV (reference sequence). The CDR3 contains 16 residues. As DNA, the CDR3 is TGTGCCAGCATTTACCCGAGCAGGGCGACCGCCCGGACCCAGTACTTC. It translates to CASIYPSRATARTQYF.

V usage is TRBV19 and J usage is TRBJ2-1, with 7 bases matching TRBD2. Germline V lookup: CDR1 LNHDA, CDR2 SQIVND (reference sequence). The CDR3 extends over 16 amino acids. V trimming: 2 bases; J trimming: 9 bases; junction bases outside the gene matches: 13. The CDR3 spells CASSISTAGRTREQFF. Here the CDR3 DNA reads TGTGCCAGTAGTATATCTACAGCGGGACGCACCCGTGAGCAGTTCTTC.

The chain recombines TRBV10-3 with TRBJ1-2; no firm D call. Germline V CDR1 and CDR2: ENHRY, SYGVKD. V was clipped by 0 bases and J by 8 bases, with 10 bases between them. The CDR3 covers 13 residues. As DNA, the CDR3 is TGTGCCATCAGTGAGTCGTGGGTCGGGGGCTACACCTTC. Translated, it gives CAISESWVGGYTF.

The rearrangement links TRBV5-1 to TRBJ2-6; D call uncertain. The CDR3 consists of 16 residues. V shed 1 base and J shed 0 bases, with 8 bases lying between them. Germline V gene sequence: CDR1 SGHRS, CDR2 YFSETQ. The CDR3 sequence is CASSLKGSSGANVLTF. DNA of the CDR3: TGCGCCAGCAGCTTGAAAGGGTCCTCTGGGGCCAACGTCCTGACTTTC.

V is TRBV11-2 and J is TRBJ2-1, with a weak D call TRBD2 (6 bases). Trimming stripped 5 bases from V and 5 bases from J, with 13 bases between. The CDR3 totals 14 residues. The germline V gene encodes CDR1 SGHAT and CDR2 FQNNGV. The CDR3 bases are TGTGCCAGCAGCCAGACCGGACTAAACAATGAGCAGTTCTTC. Translated: CASSQTGLNNEQFF.

This clone was counted once. Here the CDR3 reads CASSHVDTQYF. Written as DNA, the CDR3 is TGTGCCAGCAGCCACGTAGATACGCAGTATTTT. V gene TRBV5-6 combines with J gene TRBJ2-3; D call uncertain. V dropped 4 bases and J dropped 5 bases, with 5 bases sitting between them. Germline V CDR1 and CDR2: SGHDT, YYEEEE. The CDR3 covers 11 residues.

The table lists this clone with a few counts. The V and J genes are TRBV7-2 and TRBJ2-7; D gene uncertain. V lost 2 bases and J 1 base, leaving 9 bases between the germline ends. CDR3 length: 14 residues. Germline V gives CDR1 SGHTA, CDR2 FQGNSA. CDR3 DNA: TGTGCCAGCAGCTTAACTGTCCTTTCCTACGAGCAGTACTTC. Its translation: CASSLTVLSYEQYF.

The CDR3 DNA is TGCGCCAGCAGCCAAGATACGTCCCGAGGCGGCACCGGGGAGCTGTTTTTT. Translation gives CASSQDTSRGGTGELFF. V and J are TRBV4-3 and TRBJ2-2, with no clear D. Trimming pared 0 bases from V and 4 bases from J, leaving 15 bases between. CDR1 and CDR2 (germline): LGHNA, YSLEER. This CDR3 is 17 amino acids long.

This clone turned up a few times. The chain employs TRBV5-4 and TRBJ2-7, with D possibly TRBD1 on 5 matching bases. The CDR3 totals 15 residues. The germline V gene has CDR1 SGHNT and CDR2 YYREEE (reference sequence). The ends were cut back, 4 bases at V and 3 bases at J, with 17 bases in the middle. The CDR3 DNA is TGTGCCAGCAGCCCTGACGTCTCTCAGGGCTACGAGCAGTACTTC. It specifies CASSPDVSQGYEQYF.

V and J are TRBV9 and TRBJ2-4; D is uncertain. V dropped 4 bases and J dropped 6 bases, with 11 bases sitting between them. The CDR3 consists of 13 residues. Germline lookup yields CDR1 SGDLS and CDR2 YYNGEE. The CDR3 sequence is CASSPRDGNIQYF. CDR3 DNA sequence: TGTGCCAGCAGCCCTAGGGATGGAAACATTCAGTACTTC. Combining the CDR3 with reference TRBV9 and TRBJ2-4 gives the whole variable domain DSGVTQTPKHLITATGQRVTLRCSPRSGDLSVYWYQQSLDQGLQFLIQYYNGEERAKGNILERFSAQQFPDLHSELNLSSLELGDSALYFCASSPRDGNIQYFGAGTRLSVL.

This clone came up once. CDR3 in DNA: TGTGTCAGAAGCTGGACGACCCTTGAAGCTTTCTTT. Its translation: CVRSWTTLEAFF. This rearrangement joins TRBV7-5 to TRBJ1-1. TRBV7-5 is shown as a pseudogene. This CDR3 region has 12 residues.